What follows is one T cell receptor beta chain and its context. No antigen is known for it. Assay: immunoSEQ multiplex PCR; the TCRdb copy retains only in-frame clones and omits some. The sample contains about 98,000 clones, 87% of which appear only once. V lost 2 bases, J lost 1 base, and 4 bases stayed unmatched. Germline CDR1 and CDR2: SGHTA and FQGNSA. The CDR3 runs 16 residues. The data derive from a study of cytomegalovirus exposure and HLA in healthy donors. Notes on the study in general: The study recorded 160 or so TCR beta chains that were cytomegalovirus-associated. Through in vitro validation, a few CMV-associated chains were shown to be specific for CMV antigens. In the 95 to 150 validation repertoires, approximately 93% of cluster scores exceeded 0, per a later analysis.

The specimen was PBMCs. This sequence joins TRBV7-2 and TRBJ2-2, with 7 bases matching TRBD2. This receptor was identified in a man aged 18 to 30 in good health and CMV-seropositive. The CDR3 DNA follows: TGTGCCAGCAGCTTAAGTCCTAGCGGGAACACCGGGGAGCTGTTTTTT. Protein sequence: CASSLSPSGNTGELFF.